The 4 T cell receptor beta chains reported below all come from one sample, sequenced in a study of blood T cell repertoires in COVID-19. Profiling relied on immunoSEQ multiplex PCR, and the TCRdb table lists in-frame clones only, not all of them. There are 200,000 or so clones in the sample; roughly 84% occur only once, and 20% lies in the top ten. Sequencing used peripheral blood. Receptors originate from a human donor in a cohort sampled during active COVID-19.

The chain combines TRBV7-9 with TRBJ2-2, with unresolved D. The CDR3 is made up of 14 amino acids. V was shortened by 1 base and J by 6 bases, with 9 bases between the two germline ends. Germline-derived CDR1 and CDR2 are SEHNR and FQNEAQ (reference sequence). The CDR3 sequence is CASSLDGSPGELFF. The CDR3 coding sequence is TGTGCCAGCAGCTTAGACGGTTCCCCCGGGGAGCTGTTTTTT.

J is TRBJ2-1 and V is TRBV6-2 or TRBV6-3; TRBD2 agrees at 9 bases. V dropped 4 bases and J dropped 2; count of bases not matched to a gene: 6. Germline V gene sequence: CDR1 MNHEY, CDR2 SVGEGT. CDR3 length: 16 residues. CDR3 loop: CASSLLSGRAYNEQFF. The CDR3 DNA reads as TGTGCCAGCAGTTTACTTAGCGGGAGAGCCTACAATGAGCAGTTCTTC.

This chain joins TRBV7-9 and TRBJ1-2, with TRBD1 identical over 8 bases. V was clipped by 3 bases and J by 8 bases; unmatched bases: 11. Germline-derived CDR1 and CDR2 are SEHNR and FQNEAQ (reference sequence). There are 15 residues in the CDR3. In nucleotides, the CDR3 is TGTGCCAGCAGCTTGAACAGGGGGAACTCGGGCGGCTACACCTTC. This sequence encodes CASSLNRGNSGGYTF.

The chain links TRBV27 to TRBJ1-6, with 10 nucleotides matching TRBD1. The J segment lost 2 bases and the V segment lost 5 bases, leaving 3 bases of the junction unmatched. This CDR3 comprises 16 residues. Germline CDR1 MNHEY, CDR2 SMNVEV (reference sequence). This CDR3 is CASSPGTGAYNSPLHF. The CDR3 region has the DNA TGTGCCAGCAGTCCCGGGACAGGGGCCTATAATTCACCCCTCCACTTT.